This T cell receptor beta chain was profiled in a study of T cell responses to AZD1222 COVID-19 vaccine. Study results and limitations: Nearly half of spike-specific TCRs reportedly target unmutated variant regions. Seropositive AZD1222 recipients at baseline numbered only five to seven. Vaccine-associated CD4 TCRs ranged over spike, dominating at 160-218 and 743-854.

This clone was counted a few times. Its specificity is unknown. The assay was immunoSEQ multiplex PCR, and TCRdb's table has in-frame clones only and misses some. The table lists 110,000 to 150,000 clones, 70% to 90% of them singletons. The material sequenced was peripheral blood, taken on day 0 of AZD1222 vaccination. The origin of this receptor is an adult in good health.

CDR3 sequence: CASSSSTQGYTF. CDR3 coding DNA: TGTGCCAGCTCAAGTTCAACGCAGGGCTACACCTTC. The chain joins TRBV18 to TRBJ1-2, with unresolved D. The CDR3 covers 12 residues. The germline V and J ends were trimmed by 5 bases and 8 bases, with 12 bases remaining between them. CDR1 is KGHSH and CDR2 is LQKENI in the germline V gene.